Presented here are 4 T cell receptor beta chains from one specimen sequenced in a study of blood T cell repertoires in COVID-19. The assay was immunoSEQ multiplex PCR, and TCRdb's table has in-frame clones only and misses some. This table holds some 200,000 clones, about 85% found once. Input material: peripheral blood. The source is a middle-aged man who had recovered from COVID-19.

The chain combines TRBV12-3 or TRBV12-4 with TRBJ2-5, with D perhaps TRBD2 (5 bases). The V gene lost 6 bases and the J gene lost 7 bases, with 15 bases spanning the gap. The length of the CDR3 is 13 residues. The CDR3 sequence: CASSQLVAGTQYF. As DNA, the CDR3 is TGTGCCAGCAGCCAACTGGTGGCGGGGACCCAGTACTTC.

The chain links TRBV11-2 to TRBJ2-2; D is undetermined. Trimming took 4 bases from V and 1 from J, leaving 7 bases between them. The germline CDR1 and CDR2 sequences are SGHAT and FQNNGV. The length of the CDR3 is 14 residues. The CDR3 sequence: CASSSPRNTGELFF. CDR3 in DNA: TGTGCCAGCAGCTCCCCGAGGAACACCGGGGAGCTGTTTTTT.

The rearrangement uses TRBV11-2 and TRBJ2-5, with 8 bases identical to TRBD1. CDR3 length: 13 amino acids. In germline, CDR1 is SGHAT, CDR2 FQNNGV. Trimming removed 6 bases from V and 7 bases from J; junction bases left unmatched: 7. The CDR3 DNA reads TGTGCCAGCAGGAAACAGGGGGACGCGACCCAGTACTTC. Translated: CASRKQGDATQYF. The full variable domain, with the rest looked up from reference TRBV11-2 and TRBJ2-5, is EAGVAQSPRYKIIEKRQSVAFWCNPISGHATLYWYQQILGQGPKLLIQFQNNGVVDDSQLPKDRFSAERLKGVDSTLKIQPAKLEDSAVYLCASRKQGDATQYFGPGTRLLVL.

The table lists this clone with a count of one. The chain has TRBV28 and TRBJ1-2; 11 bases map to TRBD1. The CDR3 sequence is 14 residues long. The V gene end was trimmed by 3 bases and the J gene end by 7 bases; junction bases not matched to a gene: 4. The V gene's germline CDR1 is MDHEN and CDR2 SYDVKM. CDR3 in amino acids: CASSFPGTGGGYTF. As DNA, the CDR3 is TGTGCCAGCAGTTTCCCCGGGACAGGGGGTGGCTACACCTTC.